Reported below is one T cell receptor (beta chain). Its antigen is undetermined. The template was genomic DNA from peripheral blood, not RNA. The entry originates in a study of T cell repertoires in aging, cancer and after chemotherapy. Study-level background: About 8.8 million TCR reads were in the whole dataset.

Study-level results: Loss of evenness, beyond lost richness, contributed to age-related TCR diversity decline in cancer patients. Compared with age-matched healthy donors, untreated hematological or solid cancer patients showed higher blood TCR clonality.

The CDR3 sequence is 17 residues long. Deletions cut 5 bases from V and 0 bases from J, with 18 bases between. CDR1 MNHNS and CDR2 SASEGT come from the germline V gene. TRB rearrangements spanning V, D and J were amplified using mixed TRB-A/B primers. One entry per CDR3 protein results from TCRdb running MiXCR on the multiplex PCR reads. The sample includes 5,000 to 8,000 distinct CDR3 sequences, 27% of them seen just once. The sample was blood. This rearrangement joins TRBV6-1 to TRBJ2-3; D might be TRBD1 or TRBD2, each matching 5 bases. This TCR derives from a human donor in good health. The CDR3 protein is CASSRGTGRSSTDTQYF. The CDR3 DNA reads TGTGCCAGCAGTCGAGGGACGGGCCGCTCTAGCACAGATACGCAGTATTTT.